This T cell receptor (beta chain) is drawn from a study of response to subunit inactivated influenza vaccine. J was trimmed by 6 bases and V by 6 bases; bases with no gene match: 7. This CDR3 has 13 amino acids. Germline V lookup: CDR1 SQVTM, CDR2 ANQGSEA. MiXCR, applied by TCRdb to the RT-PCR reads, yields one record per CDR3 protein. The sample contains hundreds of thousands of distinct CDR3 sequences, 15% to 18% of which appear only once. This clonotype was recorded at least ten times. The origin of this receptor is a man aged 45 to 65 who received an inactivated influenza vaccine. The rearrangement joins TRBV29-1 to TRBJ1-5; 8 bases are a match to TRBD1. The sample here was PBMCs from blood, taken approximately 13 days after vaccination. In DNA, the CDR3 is TGCAGCGTCGGTGGACAGGGAGGTCAGCCCCAGCATTTT. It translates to CSVGGQGGQPQHF.